These 10 T cell receptor beta chains share one sample of origin, sequenced in a study of T-cell memory formation after mild COVID-19. Each CDR3 protein gets one entry after TCRdb re-called the 5' RACE reads with MiXCR. In the table there are about 45,000 distinct CDR3 sequences, about 7.1% of which are singletons. The sample comprised PBMCs or a T cell subset sorted from them (not recorded which). The receptor source for this set is a man between 18 and 29 years old who had mild COVID-19 (a few samples of this study predate the infection). Cell type and time point are not known.

A note on this clonotype: The junction departs from germline at one end; a sequencing error may be responsible. The chain is built from TRBV11-2 and TRBJ2-3; maybe TRBD2 (6 bases). CDR1 is SGHAT and CDR2 is FQNNGV in the germline V gene. The CDR3 loop spans 16 amino acids. The CDR3, as DNA: TGTGCCAGCAGCCTGGGACTGCTAACTAGCACAGATACGAAGTATTTT. Residues: CASSLGLLTSTDTKYF.

This clonotype has only a few counts. The chain recombines TRBV12-3 or TRBV12-4 with TRBJ2-5; TRBD2 matches at 9 bases. With V trimmed by 7 bases and J by 7 bases, 10 bases remained unmatched. The CDR3 contains 14 residues. DNA of the CDR3: TGTGCCAGCATGAGGGGACTAGCTAAGGGGACCCAGTACTTC. Translating gives CASMRGLAKGTQYF.

This clonotype turned up a few times. This chain links TRBV5-1 with TRBJ1-3; 8 bases are a match to TRBD1. V shed 1 base, J shed 4 bases, and the junction held 7 bases outside the gene matches. This CDR3 has 16 residues. Germline V gives CDR1 SGHRS, CDR2 YFSETQ. CDR3 residues: CASSLSTPGGGNTIYF. The CDR3 coding sequence is TGCGCCAGCAGCTTGTCCACTCCAGGGGGCGGAAACACCATATATTTT.

Only a few counts were recorded for this clonotype. The chain employs TRBV20-1 and TRBJ1-1, with D possibly being TRBD1 (5 bases). The CDR3 extends over 14 amino acids. V dropped 3 bases and J dropped 4 bases, with 15 bases sitting between them. Looked up from germline, CDR1 is DFQATT and CDR2 is SNEGSKA (reference sequence). CDR3 region: CSASGRGPGTEAFF. CDR3 sequence (DNA): TGCAGTGCTAGCGGGCGGGGCCCGGGCACTGAAGCTTTCTTT.

This clonotype has at least ten counts. V gene TRBV15 combines with J gene TRBJ2-2; 8 bases agree with TRBD1. The CDR3 spans 15 residues. The V gene's germline CDR1 is LNHNV and CDR2 YYDKDF (reference sequence). The V gene end was trimmed by 0 bases and the J gene end by 8 bases; junction bases not matched to a gene: 5. CDR3 loop: CATSRDLQGVGELFF. The CDR3 DNA is TGTGCCACCAGCAGAGATCTACAGGGGGTAGGGGAGCTGTTTTTT.

This clonotype was recorded a few times. The chain joins TRBV12-3 or TRBV12-4 to TRBJ1-1; D gene unclear. The V and J ends lost 6 bases and 1 base respectively, with 12 bases between them. The CDR3 runs to 14 residues. CDR3: CASSFSLGNTEAFF. CDR3 coding DNA: TGTGCCAGCAGCTTCTCTCTGGGGAACACTGAAGCTTTCTTT.

This clonotype is categorized as medium-sized (0.01 to 0.1%). The J gene is TRBJ2-1, the V gene TRBV7-3, with D perhaps matching TRBD2 (6 bases). The V gene lost 5 bases and the J gene lost 9 bases, with 11 bases spanning the gap. Germline loops: CDR1 SGHTA, CDR2 FQGTGA. This CDR3 region has 12 residues. The CDR3 DNA follows: TGTGCCAGCAGCAGACCCGGGGGTGAGCAGTTCTTC. Translation gives CASSRPGGEQFF.

This clonotype was detected only a few times. V and J are TRBV5-1 and TRBJ1-1, with TRBD1 matching over 11 bases. The J segment lost 5 bases and the V segment lost 0 bases, leaving 3 bases of the junction unmatched. Germline CDR1 and CDR2: SGHRS and YFSETQ. The CDR3 contains 15 residues. DNA of the CDR3: TGCGCCAGCAGCTTGGGTGGGACAGGGGGGACTGAAGCTTTCTTT. Amino acids: CASSLGGTGGTEAFF.

This clonotype was counted only a few times. The chain joins TRBV5-1 to TRBJ1-1; D is ambiguous. The germline V and J ends were trimmed by 0 bases and 1 base, with 7 bases remaining between them. The germline gives CDR1 SGHRS, CDR2 YFSETQ. The CDR3 totals 14 residues. CDR3 sequence reads: CASSLESGNTEAFF. The CDR3, as DNA: TGCGCCAGCAGCTTGGAATCCGGGAACACTGAAGCTTTCTTT.

This chain uses TRBV7-2 with TRBJ1-5; the match to TRBD1 covers 8 bases. With V trimmed by 3 bases and J by 7 bases, 5 bases remained unmatched. The CDR3 sequence is 14 residues long. CDR1 is SGHTA and CDR2 is FQGNSA in the germline V gene. CDR3 sequence reads: CASSFSTGDQPQHF. The DNA for the CDR3 is TGTGCCAGCAGCTTTTCGACAGGGGACCAGCCCCAGCATTTT.